These 10 T cell receptor beta chains originate from one sample sequenced in a study of metastatic and nonmetastatic thyroid tumors (dated by TCRdb to the early 2020s). No patient had received any treatment before thyroid surgery. Libraries were prepared through PCR. These reads were obtained on an Illumina HiSeq 4000. TCRdb trimmed public reads at Q25 via fastp, called clones via MiXCR and kept in-frame beta chains. Recorded for this sample are under 50,000 clones; approximately 24% of them occurred a single time. The ten largest clones capture roughly 3.8% of the sample. The sample comprised blood. These receptors were collected from a male donor with papillary thyroid cancer or a benign thyroid nodule (not recorded which). Some clones in this sample may be carry-over from other donors' samples.

This clone has ten or more counts. The rearrangement joins TRBV7-9 to TRBJ2-1, with 9 bases fitting TRBD1. The trim removed 2 bases at V and 6 bases at J, leaving 11 bases unmatched. This CDR3 region has 17 residues. Germline CDR1 reads SEHNR; CDR2 reads FQNEAQ (reference sequence). CDR3 region: CASSLTARDRAPNEQFF. In DNA, the CDR3 is TGTGCCAGCAGCTTAACCGCCCGGGACAGGGCTCCCAATGAGCAGTTCTTC.

V usage is TRBV18 and J usage is TRBJ2-3; TRBD2 aligns across 13 bases. Germline lookup yields CDR1 KGHSH and CDR2 LQKENI. Losses at the gene ends were 2 bases for V and 2 bases for J; bases not matched to a gene: 10. The CDR3 totals 19 residues. The CDR3 nucleotides read TGTGCCAGCTCACCAACCCCGGGACTAGCGGGGAGATACACAGATACGCAGTATTTT. Translating it yields CASSPTPGLAGRYTDTQYF.

V and J are TRBV5-1 and TRBJ2-3; D is uncertain. The CDR3 spans 15 residues. From germline, CDR1 is SGHRS and CDR2 YFSETQ. V was shortened by 4 bases and J by 0 bases, with 12 bases between the two germline ends. CDR3 region: CASSIRVLSTDTQYF. CDR3 DNA: TGCGCCAGCAGCATCCGGGTTTTGAGCACAGATACGCAGTATTTT.

This sequence joins TRBV4-1 and TRBJ2-7, with 7 bases aligning to TRBD1. V trimming: 3 bases; J trimming: 0 bases; junction bases outside the gene matches: 2. Germline CDR1 is MGHRA and CDR2 is YSYEKL. The CDR3 is 14 residues long. This chain's CDR3 is CASSQRQGSYEQYF. Written as DNA, the CDR3 is TGCGCCAGCAGCCAGCGACAGGGCTCCTACGAGCAGTACTTC.

This chain joins TRBV9 and TRBJ1-1, with D unclear. Germline CDR1 and CDR2: SGDLS and YYNGEE. The CDR3 consists of 13 residues. The ends were cut back, 4 bases at V and 3 bases at J, with 10 bases in the middle. The CDR3, as DNA: TGTGCCAGCAGCCAGCACGGGGACACTGAAGCTTTCTTT. Residues: CASSQHGDTEAFF.

A remark on this clone: A junction boundary mismatches the germline segment, possibly from a read error. The genes are TRBV12-3 or TRBV12-4 and TRBJ2-7; 7 nucleotides match TRBD1. This CDR3 has 14 amino acids. The CDR3 DNA sequence: TGTGCCACCAGTCTCCAGACAGGGCCCTACGATCAGTACTTC. It yields the protein CATSLQTGPYDQYF.

This clone was seen a handful of times. This chain joins TRBV28 and TRBJ2-7; D not certain. The CDR3 covers 14 residues. Per the germline V gene, CDR1 is MDHEN and CDR2 is SYDVKM. V lost 3 bases and J lost 4, with 13 bases in between. CDR3 nucleotide sequence: TGTGCCAGCAGTTTCCACCTGACGGGTTACGAGCAGTACTTC. This gives the protein CASSFHLTGYEQYF.

With regard to this clone: A much larger clone sits a single nucleotide away, making a read error possible. The chain couples TRBV28 to TRBJ1-2; possibly TRBD1 for D (5 bases). V was shortened by 4 bases and J by 4 bases, with 13 bases between the two germline ends. Germline loops: CDR1 MDHEN, CDR2 SYDVKM. CDR3 length: 14 amino acids. The CDR3 coding sequence is TGTGCCAGCAGTTCCTGGGGCGCAATCTATGGCTACACCTTC. It encodes CASSSWGAIYGYTF.

This clone was seen many times. At one boundary the junction diverges from the germline segment, which might be a read error. The chain employs TRBV15 and TRBJ2-5; D is ambiguous. This CDR3 is 13 amino acids long. Germline V gives CDR1 LNHNV, CDR2 YYDKDF (reference sequence). The CDR3: CATSRDRNEIQYF. The CDR3 DNA follows: TGTGCCACCAGCAGAGATCGGAACGAGATCCAGTACTTC.

This clone appeared a few times. This chain links TRBV12-3 or TRBV12-4 with TRBJ2-7; possibly TRBD1 for D (7 bases). The V and J ends lost 5 bases and 3 bases respectively, with 17 bases between them. The CDR3 loop spans 15 amino acids. Written as DNA, the CDR3 is TGTGCCAGCAGTGCCCGCAGGGGGGTAAGCTACGAGCAGTACTTC. This codes for CASSARRGVSYEQYF.